This T cell receptor beta chain was sequenced for a study of blood T cell repertoires in COVID-19. Across the whole study: Collection of acute and convalescent COVID-19 samples took place in the United States, Italy and Spain. In each case, the material was cDNA or gDNA derived from T cells, B-cell-depleted T cells, or PBMCs.

The germline V gene encodes CDR1 SGHAT and CDR2 FQNNGV. This CDR3 is built from 14 residues. V was cut by 4 bases and J by 0 bases, with 6 bases left in between. As originally analysed: Estimated nucleated cell counts came from reference gene primer amplification. This table comes from immunoSEQ multiplex PCR, and its TCRdb copy is limited to in-frame clones, with some not included. V, J and clone size were drawn from that table, and D and trimming were deduced from the DNA. The sample holds some 200,000 clones, 75% to 95% seen once. The V and J genes are TRBV11-2 and TRBJ2-2, with D uncertain. The TCR originated in a man over 45 with acute or convalescent COVID-19. The sequencing input was peripheral blood. The chain's CDR3 is CASSSTTNTGELFF. The CDR3 coding sequence is TGTGCCAGCAGCTCGACAACGAACACCGGGGAGCTGTTTTTT.